The next 26 T cell receptor beta chains were all read from a single sample in a study of blood T cell repertoires in COVID-19. Sequencing was performed with immunoSEQ multiplex PCR; in TCRdb, only in-frame clones are kept and a portion is missing. The sample consists of around 250,000 clones, roughly 85% of them appearing once. Sequencing was done on a sample of peripheral blood. The origin of the receptors is a man under 40 who had recovered from COVID-19.

The chain uses TRBV11-3 and TRBJ1-4; the match to TRBD1 covers 9 bases. The CDR3 runs 19 residues. From germline, CDR1 is SGHNT and CDR2 YENEEA. After removal of 1 base from V and 0 bases from J, the junction contained 9 bases not matched to a gene. CDR3: CASSLVSPGQGATNEKLFF. The CDR3 DNA reads as TGTGCCAGCAGCTTAGTATCCCCGGGACAGGGAGCAACTAATGAAAAACTGTTTTTT.

J is TRBJ2-5 and V is TRBV2; 8 bases align to TRBD1. Unmatched junction bases numbered 8, after V lost 4 bases and J lost 7 bases. The germline CDR1 and CDR2 sequences are SNHLY and FYNNEI. The CDR3 is 14 residues long. For the CDR3, the DNA is TGTGCCAGCAGTGTGCGGCAGGGGGCGTGGACCCAGTACTTC. Translating gives CASSVRQGAWTQYF. Full variable domain (rest looked up from reference TRBV2 and TRBJ2-5): EPEVTQTPSHQVTQMGQEVILRCVPISNHLYFYWYRQILGQKVEFLVSFYNNEISEKSEIFDDQFSVERPDGSNFTLKIRSTKLEDSAMYFCASSVRQGAWTQYFGPGTRLLVL.

The chain couples TRBV5-4 to TRBJ1-2; 8 positions agree with TRBD1. CDR3 size: 13 residues. Trimming at V came to 1 base and at J to 8 bases, leaving 4 bases not matched to a gene. Per the germline V gene, CDR1 is SGHNT and CDR2 is YYREEE (reference sequence). CDR3 sequence (DNA): TGTGCCAGCAGCTTGAACACAGGGGGAGGCTACACCTTC. Translating it yields CASSLNTGGGYTF.

This chain joins TRBV30 and TRBJ2-7; 8 bases match TRBD2. The germline CDR1 and CDR2 sequences are GTSNPN and SVGIG (reference sequence). The CDR3 contains 13 residues. V lost 8 bases to trimming and J lost 6 bases; unmatched junction nucleotides: 12. In nucleotides, the CDR3 is TGTGCCGGAACTGGGACTAGGAGCGGCGAGCAGTACTTC. It specifies CAGTGTRSGEQYF.

The rearrangement joins TRBV19 to TRBJ2-7; 8 bases align to TRBD2. CDR1 is LNHDA and CDR2 is SQIVND in the germline V gene (reference sequence). Trimming removed 2 bases from V and 7 bases from J; junction bases left unmatched: 7. The CDR3 sequence is 14 residues long. Written as DNA, the CDR3 is TGTGCCAGTAGTATACGGGACGGGACTAGTGAGCAGTACTTC. Translating gives CASSIRDGTSEQYF.

The rearrangement joins TRBV12-3 or TRBV12-4 to TRBJ1-2; maybe TRBD1 (5 bases). Trimming pared 6 bases from V and 4 bases from J, leaving 12 bases between. This CDR3 has 13 amino acids. In DNA form, the CDR3 reads TGTGCCAGCAGCCTCAGGGAACGCTATGGCTACACCTTC. This translates into CASSLRERYGYTF.

Only a few counts were recorded for this clone. The chain recombines TRBV19 with TRBJ2-7, with a tentative D call TRBD1 (6 bases). CDR3 length equals 14 residues. In germline, CDR1 is LNHDA, CDR2 SQIVND (reference sequence). V was trimmed by 6 bases and J by 3 bases, leaving 15 bases between them. In DNA form, the CDR3 reads TGTGCCAGTAGCCATGGAACAGGGTTCTACGAGCAGTACTTC. Its protein is CASSHGTGFYEQYF.

V usage is TRBV7-6 and J usage is TRBJ2-3, with 11 bases matching TRBD2. CDR1 and CDR2 from the germline V gene are SGHVS and FNYEAQ. The CDR3 extends over 15 amino acids. V lost 5 bases to trimming and J lost 3 bases; unmatched junction nucleotides: 4. For the CDR3, the DNA is TGTGCCAGCAGCCCTAGCGGGGGGAGAACAGATACGCAGTATTTT. Translation gives CASSPSGGRTDTQYF.

The V and J genes are TRBV5-6 and TRBJ2-7, with D unresolved. The CDR3 has 13 residues. Germline-derived CDR1 and CDR2 are SGHDT and YYEEEE. Trimming pared 0 bases from V and 4 bases from J, leaving 8 bases between. CDR3 DNA sequence: TGTGCCAGCAGCTTGGTACAGAATTACGAGCAGTACTTC. Protein: CASSLVQNYEQYF.

The rearrangement uses TRBV6-6 and TRBJ1-2; D is unresolved. CDR3 size: 13 residues. Germline V lookup: CDR1 MNHNY, CDR2 SVGAGI (reference sequence). V lost 6 bases to trimming and J lost 8 bases, with 16 bases between them. The CDR3 protein is CASSHRDGGGYTF. The CDR3 DNA sequence: TGTGCCAGCAGCCACCGAGATGGAGGGGGCTACACCTTC.

The rearrangement joins TRBV3-1 (or the pseudogene TRBV3-2) to TRBJ1-1; 8 bases fit TRBD1. Germline V gene data show CDR1 as LGHDT and CDR2 as YNNKEL (reference sequence). V lost 4 bases and J lost 1; bases outside the gene matches: 5. The CDR3 is 15 residues long. The CDR3 DNA reads TGTGCCAGCAGCCGGACAGGGTCAAGGAACACTGAAGCTTTCTTT. It yields the protein CASSRTGSRNTEAFF.

At least ten counts were recorded for this clone. V gene TRBV6-4 combines with J gene TRBJ2-3, with TRBD2 identical over 9 bases. The CDR3 is 15 amino acids. V trimming: 2 bases; J trimming: 4 bases; junction bases outside the gene matches: 4. Germline lookup yields CDR1 MRHNA and CDR2 SNTAGT. The CDR3 here is CASSDERGAPDTQYF. In DNA, the CDR3 is TGTGCCAGCAGTGACGAGCGGGGGGCCCCAGATACGCAGTATTTT.

The chain joins TRBV19 to TRBJ1-5; 9 bases are a match to TRBD1. Germline V lookup: CDR1 LNHDA, CDR2 SQIVND (reference sequence). Unmatched junction bases numbered 7, after V lost 5 bases and J lost 8 bases. CDR3 size: 14 residues. The CDR3 loop reads CASSPWTGAEPQHF. CDR3 sequence (DNA): TGTGCCAGTAGTCCGTGGACAGGGGCAGAGCCCCAGCATTTT.

This clone was seen only once. This chain links TRBV2 with TRBJ1-6, with TRBD1 as a possible D gene (6 bases). CDR1 SNHLY and CDR2 FYNNEI come from the germline V gene. V lost 8 bases and J 0 bases, leaving 8 bases between the germline ends. The CDR3 sequence is 14 residues long. CDR3 region: CASRQDSYNSPLHF. DNA for the CDR3: TGTGCCAGCCGACAGGACTCCTATAATTCACCCCTCCACTTT.

This clone came up once. The gene calls are TRBV29-1 and TRBJ1-1; D not certain. V lost 7 bases and J lost 10, with 13 bases in between. Germline CDR1 SQVTM, CDR2 ANQGSEA. The CDR3 has 10 residues. Written as DNA, the CDR3 is TGCAGCGCTGGGGAACGGGGAGCTTTCTTT. Translating gives CSAGERGAFF. Together with reference TRBV29-1 and TRBJ1-1, the CDR3 gives the full variable domain: SAVISQKPSRDICQRGTSLTIQCQVDSQVTMMFWYRQQPGQSLTLIATANQGSEATYESGFVIDKFPISRPNLTFSTLTVSNMSPEDSSIYLCSAGERGAFFGQGTRLTVV.

The chain couples TRBV4-3 to TRBJ1-2; D possibly corresponds to TRBD1 (5 bases). The V end was cut by 1 base, the J end by 7 bases, with 7 bases between. This CDR3 comprises 12 residues. Germline V gene lookup returns CDR1 LGHNA and CDR2 YSLEER. The CDR3 spells CASSQGQGGYTF. CDR3 DNA sequence: TGCGCCAGCAGCCAAGGGCAGGGTGGCTACACCTTC.

V usage is TRBV5-5 and J usage is TRBJ1-2; the D gene is possibly TRBD1 (5 bases). Germline CDR1 SGHKS, CDR2 YYEKEE (reference sequence). The ends were cut back, 1 base at V and 3 bases at J, with 19 bases in the middle. The CDR3 has 17 residues. CDR3: CASSLRVLGPRHYGYTF. The CDR3 nucleotides are TGTGCCAGCAGCTTGAGGGTGTTGGGGCCACGACACTATGGCTACACCTTC. The whole variable domain, remainder taken from reference TRBV5-5 and TRBJ1-2, is DAGVTQSPTHLIKTRGQQVTLRCSPISGHKSVSWYQQVLGQGPQFIFQYYEKEERGRGNFPDRFSARQFPNYSSELNVNALLLGDSALYLCASSLRVLGPRHYGYTFGSGTRLTVV.

The chain is built from TRBV11-2 and TRBJ2-1; 11 nucleotides agree with TRBD2. Germline V gene lookup returns CDR1 SGHAT and CDR2 FQNNGV. The CDR3 has 16 residues. V lost 5 bases to trimming and J lost 3 bases; unmatched junction nucleotides: 6. The CDR3 here is CASSGGLADNYNEQFF. The CDR3 bases are TGTGCCAGCAGCGGGGGACTAGCGGATAACTACAATGAGCAGTTCTTC.

The chain uses TRBV4-1 and TRBJ1-2; perhaps TRBD1 as D (6 bases). V dropped 0 bases and J dropped 2 bases, with 13 bases sitting between them. Germline V gene sequence: CDR1 MGHRA, CDR2 YSYEKL. This CDR3 spans 16 amino acids. The CDR3 nucleotides are TGCGCCAGCAGCCAAGATAGAACAGGGCGCAACTATGGCTACACCTTC. It yields the protein CASSQDRTGRNYGYTF.

This chain connects TRBV3-1 (or the pseudogene TRBV3-2) to TRBJ1-2; a possible D gene is TRBD1 (6 bases). The V end lost 3 bases, the J end lost 7 bases, and 15 bases lay between the germline ends. Looked up from germline, CDR1 is LGHDT and CDR2 is YNNKEL (reference sequence). CDR3 length: 14 amino acids. CDR3 nucleotides: TGTGCCAGCAGCCAGGGCACAGGGCGGGCTGGCTACACCTTC. Translating it yields CASSQGTGRAGYTF.

The rearrangement links TRBV7-9 to TRBJ1-4; TRBD1 is a possible D gene (5 bases). Trimming removed 1 base at V and 7 bases at J, with 10 bases between. CDR1 SEHNR and CDR2 FQNEAQ come from the germline V gene (reference sequence). This CDR3 contains 14 residues. Written as DNA, the CDR3 is TGTGCCAGCAGCTTAGGCCAGGGTACTGAAAAACTGTTTTTT. Amino acid sequence: CASSLGQGTEKLFF.

The J gene is TRBJ2-1, the V gene TRBV19; 16 bases are a match to TRBD2. The CDR3 has 18 amino acids. Per the germline V gene, CDR1 is LNHDA and CDR2 is SQIVND (reference sequence). With 3 bases clipped from V and 8 bases from J, the junction kept 10 bases outside the gene matches. CDR3 sequence reads: CASSMGLAGGPGIDEQFF. In DNA form, the CDR3 reads TGTGCCAGTAGTATGGGACTAGCGGGGGGGCCTGGTATTGATGAGCAGTTCTTC.

This clone appeared a few times. V usage is TRBV4-1 and J usage is TRBJ1-6, with 8 bases matching TRBD1. Germline V gene lookup returns CDR1 MGHRA and CDR2 YSYEKL. The length of the CDR3 is 14 residues. Trimming cost V 6 bases and J 7 bases; bases outside gene matches: 5. The CDR3, as DNA: TGCGCCAGCAGAGACAGGGGTGGAAATTCACCCCTCCACTTT. This sequence encodes CASRDRGGNSPLHF.

The chain combines TRBV7-9 with TRBJ1-5; TRBD1 agrees at 9 bases. J lost 7 bases, V lost 2 bases, and 12 bases had no gene match. Per germline, CDR1 SEHNR and CDR2 FQNEAQ (reference sequence). The CDR3 is made up of 17 amino acids. CDR3 region: CASSLLPGQGVGQPQHF. For the CDR3, the DNA is TGTGCCAGCAGCTTACTTCCGGGACAGGGCGTAGGACAGCCCCAGCATTTT.

The chain joins TRBV21-1 to TRBJ2-3; the D segment call TRBD1 is taken from the table without a DNA check. TRBV21-1 constitutes a pseudogene. The CDR3 runs to 18 residues. The DNA of the CDR3 is TGTGCCAGCAGCCCCCAGGGACAGGGGGTCCGGGGGGTAGATACGCAGTATTTT. Protein sequence: CASSPQGQGVRGVDTQYF.

This chain uses TRBV18 with TRBJ1-4; no clear D gene. V lost 0 bases, J lost 4 bases, and 9 bases lay in between. The CDR3 loop spans 15 amino acids. Germline-derived CDR1 and CDR2 are KGHSH and LQKENI. The CDR3 here is CASSPPSIGNEKLFF. The CDR3 coding sequence is TGTGCCAGCTCACCACCTTCTATCGGTAATGAAAAACTGTTTTTT.